The rows below give T cell receptor beta chains drawn from one sample of a study of blood T cell repertoires in COVID-19. Only in-frame clones appear in the TCRdb table, and some are missing; sequencing was by immunoSEQ multiplex PCR. The sample carries roughly 200,000 clones, about 85% recorded once. Sequencing was done on a sample of peripheral blood. The receptors were gathered from an elderly woman with acute or convalescent COVID-19. Each CDR3 is given with its conserved first and last residue. The D gene is left open where the match is weak. Some rows mark clone size as missing; the rest say once, few, many or name a class of expanded clone.

>TRBV19|TRBJ2-5|NA|NA
TGTGCCAGTAGTATCGTCCAAGGCGGATCGCAAGAGACCCAGTACTTC
CASSIVQGGSQETQYF
>TRBV12-5|TRBJ1-1|NA|NA
TGTGCTAGTGGTCCAGACTTCAGCCCGACTGAAGCTTTCTTT
CASGPDFSPTEAFF
>TRBV5-1|TRBJ1-2|NA|few
TGCGCCAGCAGCTTCGGGCAGGGCATCAACTATGGCTACACCTTC
CASSFGQGINYGYTF
>TRBV5-1|TRBJ2-5|TRBD1|NA
TGCGCCAGCAGCTTACAGGGGTTGGAAGAGACCCAGTACTTC
CASSLQGLEETQYF
>TRBV28|TRBJ1-4|TRBD1|NA
TGTGCCAGCAGTGTAAACCGGGACAGCGATTGGTTTTTT
CASSVNRDSDWFF
>TRBV29-1|TRBJ2-5|TRBD2|NA
TGCAGCGGAGCGCCTAGCGGGAGGGAGACCCAGTACTTC
CSGAPSGRETQYF
>TRBV27|TRBJ1-2|NA|NA
TGTGCCAGCAGTTTATCGGGGAGGGGGTCCCGAGCGATTAACACCTTC
CASSLSGRGSRAINTF
>TRBV7-8|TRBJ2-6|NA|NA
TGTGCCAGCAGCTTAGCTAGCGCAGGATACTTCTCTGGGGCCAACGTCCTGACTTTC
CASSLASAGYFSGANVLTF
>TRBV18|TRBJ1-2|NA|NA
TGTGCCAGCTCACCTAATTATGAACAGCATGGCTACACCTTC
CASSPNYEQHGYTF
>TRBV9|TRBJ2-6|NA|NA
TGTGCCAGCAGCGTAGAAGGGGGCTCTGGGGCCAACGTCCTGACTTTC
CASSVEGGSGANVLTF
>TRBV2|TRBJ2-1|TRBD2|few
TGTGCCAGCAGTGAATCGCGGGAGGTCTACAATGAGCAGTTCTTC
CASSESREVYNEQFF
>TRBV5-1|TRBJ1-2|NA|NA
TGCGCCAGCAGCTTGGACACAGGAGCAAGATATGGCTACACCTTC
CASSLDTGARYGYTF
>TRBV7-2|TRBJ1-1|NA|few
TGTGCCAGCAGTGTAGGATCCAGGGCTCAGGCTGAAGCTTTCTTT
CASSVGSRAQAEAFF
>TRBV2|TRBJ1-3|NA|NA
TGTGCCTCCACAGGGTTCTCTGGAAACACCATATATTTT
CASTGFSGNTIYF
>TRBV7-2|TRBJ2-1|TRBD1|NA
TGTGCCAGCAGCTTAGGAGGGACAGGTAACAATGAGCAGTTCTTC
CASSLGGTGNNEQFF
>TRBV27|TRBJ2-5|TRBD2|NA
TGTGCCAGCAGTCTCGGACTAGCGGGAGAGACCCAGTACTTC
CASSLGLAGETQYF
>TRBV2|TRBJ1-1|TRBD1|NA
TGTGCCAGCATTAGGGTTTCGACAGGGGTGAACACTGAAGCTTTCTTT
CASIRVSTGVNTEAFF
>TRBV19|TRBJ1-2|NA|NA
TGTGCCAGTAAAGGATGGGAGGAGCTTAACTATGGCTACACCTTC
CASKGWEELNYGYTF
>TRBV6-2/TRBV6-3|TRBJ1-4|NA|once
TGTGCCAGCAGTTACTCGATAACGAGGGTTTACGAAAAACTGTTTTTT
CASSYSITRVYEKLFF
>TRBV5-1|TRBJ2-1|NA|NA
TGCGCCAGCAGCCCATCCGGGATTGGGTTTTTGCCGCAGTTCTTC
CASSPSGIGFLPQFF
>TRBV11-2|TRBJ1-1|NA|NA
TGTGCCAGCAGCTTAAAGGGACACCTTGAGTTTACCCGGAACACTGAAGCTTTCTTT
CASSLKGHLEFTRNTEAFF
>TRBV3-1/TRBV3-2|TRBJ1-5|TRBD1|NA
TGTGCCAGCAGCCAACACGGGACAGGGGATTATCAGCCCCAGCATTTT
CASSQHGTGDYQPQHF
>TRBV7-9|TRBJ2-7|NA|NA
TGTGCCAGCAGCTTAGGGGCAGGACTAACCTACGAGCAGTACTTC
CASSLGAGLTYEQYF
>TRBV7-2|TRBJ2-3|NA|NA
TGTGCCAGCAGCTTAGGGGGGGTCGCAGATACGCAGTATTTT
CASSLGGVADTQYF
>TRBV10-3|TRBJ1-1|NA|NA
TGTGCCATCAGTGCGGTGCGGGGCACTGAAGCTTTCTTT
CAISAVRGTEAFF
>TRBV7-3|TRBJ2-2|NA|once
TGTGCCAGCAGCTTACCTCCGAACACCGGGGAGCTGTTTTTT
CASSLPPNTGELFF
>TRBV5-1|TRBJ1-2|NA|once
TGCGCCAGCCGGCCGGGGGGTAACTATGGCTACACCTTC
CASRPGGNYGYTF
>TRBV29-1|TRBJ2-1|NA|NA
TGCAGCGTTGTGCTATATTCCATGAGGGCCTACAATGAGCAGTTCTTC
CSVVLYSMRAYNEQFF
>TRBV18|TRBJ2-3|TRBD2|NA
TGTGCCAGCTCACCGTCAAACCTAGCGGACTCCAATACGCAGTATTTT
CASSPSNLADSNTQYF
>TRBV7-2|TRBJ1-1|NA|NA
TGTGCCAGCAGCTTAGCGCTCGGGGTACCAACTGAAGCTTTCTTT
CASSLALGVPTEAFF
>TRBV4-2|TRBJ2-7|NA|few
TGTGCCAGCAGCCCCCCGGGGAGCAAGGGCTACGAGCAGTACTTC
CASSPPGSKGYEQYF
>TRBV2|TRBJ2-5|NA|NA
TGTGCCAGCAGTATTCTAAGGGGCATCGGAGAGACCCAGTACTTC
CASSILRGIGETQYF
>TRBV21-1|TRBJ2-1|NA|NA
TGTGCCAGCGAACAGGGGCATGAGCAGTTCTTC
CASEQGHEQFF
>TRBV28|TRBJ1-2|NA|NA
TGTGCCAGCAGTTCACGGGTATGGGATGGCTACACCTTC
CASSSRVWDGYTF
>TRBV7-2|TRBJ2-5|TRBD1|NA
TGTGCCAGCAGCGGCGGACAGGACACAGAAGAGACCCAGTACTTC
CASSGGQDTEETQYF
>TRBV18|TRBJ1-3|TRBD1|NA
TGTGCCAGCTCATTATTGGGGACAGCTGGAAACACCATATATTTT
CASSLLGTAGNTIYF
>TRBV3-1/TRBV3-2|TRBJ2-3|NA|NA
TGTGCCAGCAGCCTCGGACAGCGTACAGATACGCAGTATTTT
CASSLGQRTDTQYF
>TRBV7-2|TRBJ2-1|TRBD2|NA
TGTGCCAGCAGCTTAGCCTCTAGCGGGGTTTACAATGAGCAGTTCTTC
CASSLASSGVYNEQFF
>TRBV18|TRBJ2-7|NA|NA
TGTGCCAGCTCACGCGGGACCTACGAGCAGTACTTC
CASSRGTYEQYF
>TRBV20-1|TRBJ2-7|NA|NA
TGCAGTACGACAGTGTCCTACGAGCAGTACTTC
CSTTVSYEQYF
>TRBV7-2|TRBJ2-1|NA|NA
TGTGCCAGCAGCCGGTGGGCCAGCGGAAGCTCCTACAATGAGCAGTTCTTC
CASSRWASGSSYNEQFF
>TRBV10-1|TRBJ2-3|NA|NA
TGCGCCAGCAGGAATGGGGCCACAGATACGCAGTATTTT
CASRNGATDTQYF
>TRBV14|TRBJ2-7|TRBD1|few
TGTGCCAGCAGCCAGGCCGGGACAGGGACTAAGTACTTC
CASSQAGTGTKYF
>TRBV19|TRBJ1-2|NA|NA
TGTGCCAGTAGTATTGGGACTTTCTATGGCTACACCTTC
CASSIGTFYGYTF
>TRBV3-1/TRBV3-2|TRBJ2-3|TRBD2|NA
TGTGCCAGCAGCCCCCCTCTAGCGGGAGAGGCAGATACGCAGTATTTT
CASSPPLAGEADTQYF
>TRBV19|TRBJ1-4|TRBD1|NA
TGTGCCAGTACTCAAATCGACAGGGTTAATGAAAAACTGTTTTTT
CASTQIDRVNEKLFF
>TRBV9|TRBJ1-2|NA|few
TGTGCCAGCAGCGGAGTAGCGGGTAGCTATGGCTACACCTTC
CASSGVAGSYGYTF
>TRBV10-3|TRBJ2-7|TRBD2|NA
TGTGCCATCAGTGACCCTCGACTAGCGGGAGAGGGCTCCGAGCAGTACTTC
CAISDPRLAGEGSEQYF
>TRBV5-8|TRBJ2-3|TRBD1|NA
TGTGCCAGCAGCCTCGGACAGGTGTCAGGGGGCACAGATACGCAGTATTTT
CASSLGQVSGGTDTQYF
>TRBV3-1/TRBV3-2|TRBJ2-7|TRBD2|NA
TGTGCCAGCAGCCTCCTAGCGGGAGAGGTTGGCGAGCAGTACTTC
CASSLLAGEVGEQYF
>TRBV10-3|TRBJ2-2|NA|NA
TGTGCCATCAGGGACACTTTAATGCTTAACACCGGGGAGCTGTTTTTT
CAIRDTLMLNTGELFF
>TRBV18|TRBJ1-5|NA|NA
TGTGCCAGCTCACTAGGGACTGTTAATCAGCCCCAGCATTTT
CASSLGTVNQPQHF
>TRBV24-1|TRBJ1-5|TRBD1|NA
TGTGCCACCAGTGAAAGACAGGGTGTGCAGCCCCAGCATTTT
CATSERQGVQPQHF
>TRBV3-1/TRBV3-2|TRBJ1-1|NA|NA
TGTGCCAGCAGCCAAGATAGTCAGAGTGGCACCGGGAGGAGTCGAGCTTTCTTT
CASSQDSQSGTGRSRAFF
>TRBV5-1|TRBJ1-2|NA|NA
TGCGCCAGCAGCTTGGTTACAGGGTCGAGGGGCTACACCTTC
CASSLVTGSRGYTF
>TRBV9|TRBJ2-7|NA|NA
TGTGCCAGCAGCGTAGGGCCCAGTAACGAGCAGTACTTC
CASSVGPSNEQYF
>TRBV6-5|TRBJ1-4|NA|few
TGTGCCAGCAGGAGGACAGCTAATGAAAAACTGTTTTTT
CASRRTANEKLFF
>TRBV6-5|TRBJ2-1|TRBD2|NA
TGTGCCAGCAGCCGGGCCGGGGGGGTTTATGAGCAGTTCTTC
CASSRAGGVYEQFF
>TRBV5-1|TRBJ2-5|NA|NA
TGCGCCAGCAGCCCGAGCCCCCAAGAGACCCAGTACTTC
CASSPSPQETQYF